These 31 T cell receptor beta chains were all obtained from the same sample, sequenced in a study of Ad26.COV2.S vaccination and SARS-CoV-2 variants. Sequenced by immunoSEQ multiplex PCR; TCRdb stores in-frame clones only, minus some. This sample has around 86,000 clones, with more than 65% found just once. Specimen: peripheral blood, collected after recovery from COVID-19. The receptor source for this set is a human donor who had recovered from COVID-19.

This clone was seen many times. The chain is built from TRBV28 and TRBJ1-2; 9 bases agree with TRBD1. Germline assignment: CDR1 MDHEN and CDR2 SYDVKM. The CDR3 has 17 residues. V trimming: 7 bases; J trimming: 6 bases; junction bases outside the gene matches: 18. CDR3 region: CASTLTGTGTGADGYTF. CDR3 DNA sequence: TGTGCCAGCACCCTTACCGGGACAGGGACCGGGGCGGATGGCTACACCTTC.

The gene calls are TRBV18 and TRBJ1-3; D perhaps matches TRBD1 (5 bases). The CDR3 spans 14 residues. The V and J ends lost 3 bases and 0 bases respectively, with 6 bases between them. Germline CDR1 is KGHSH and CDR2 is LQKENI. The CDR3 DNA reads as TGTGCCAGCTCACCGGGGGTCTCTGGAAACACCATATATTTT. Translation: CASSPGVSGNTIYF.

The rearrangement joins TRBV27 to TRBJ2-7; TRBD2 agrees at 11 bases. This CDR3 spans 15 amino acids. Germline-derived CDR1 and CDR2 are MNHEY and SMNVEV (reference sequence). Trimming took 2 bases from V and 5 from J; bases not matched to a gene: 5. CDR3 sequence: CASSLQLAGVNEQYF. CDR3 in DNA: TGTGCCAGCAGTTTACAACTAGCGGGAGTCAACGAGCAGTACTTC.

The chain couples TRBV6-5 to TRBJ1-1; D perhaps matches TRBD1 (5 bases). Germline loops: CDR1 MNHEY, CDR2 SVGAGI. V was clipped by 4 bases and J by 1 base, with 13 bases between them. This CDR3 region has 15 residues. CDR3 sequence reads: CASSSPTESNTEAFF. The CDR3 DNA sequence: TGTGCCAGCAGTTCCCCGACAGAATCGAACACTGAAGCTTTCTTT.

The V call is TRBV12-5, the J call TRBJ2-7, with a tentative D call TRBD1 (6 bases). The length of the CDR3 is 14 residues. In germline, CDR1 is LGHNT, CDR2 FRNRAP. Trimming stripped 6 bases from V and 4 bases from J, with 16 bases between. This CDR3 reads CASGSGTPPYEQYF. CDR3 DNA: TGTGCTAGTGGCTCCGGGACACCACCTTACGAGCAGTACTTC.

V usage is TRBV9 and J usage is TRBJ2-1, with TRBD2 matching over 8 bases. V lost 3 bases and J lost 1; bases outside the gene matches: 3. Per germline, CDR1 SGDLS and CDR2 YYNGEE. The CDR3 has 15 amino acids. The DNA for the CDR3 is TGTGCCAGCAGCGCCTCGGGGGGGTCCTACAATGAGCAGTTCTTC. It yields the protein CASSASGGSYNEQFF.

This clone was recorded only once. CDR3: CASSASTSYNEQFF. CDR3 nucleotide sequence: TGTGCCAGCAGCGCCTCGACTAGCTACAATGAGCAGTTCTTC. The chain uses TRBV9 and TRBJ2-1; D possibly corresponds to TRBD2 (6 bases). Germline V gives CDR1 SGDLS, CDR2 YYNGEE. V gave up 3 bases and J gave up 3 bases, with 10 bases separating them. The CDR3 extends over 14 amino acids.

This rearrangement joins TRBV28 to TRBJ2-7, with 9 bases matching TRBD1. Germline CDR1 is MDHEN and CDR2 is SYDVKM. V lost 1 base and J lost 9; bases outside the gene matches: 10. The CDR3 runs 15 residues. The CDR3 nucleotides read TGTGCCAGCAGTTTATCCGGGACAGGGATTCGTGCGCAGTACTTC. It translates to CASSLSGTGIRAQYF.

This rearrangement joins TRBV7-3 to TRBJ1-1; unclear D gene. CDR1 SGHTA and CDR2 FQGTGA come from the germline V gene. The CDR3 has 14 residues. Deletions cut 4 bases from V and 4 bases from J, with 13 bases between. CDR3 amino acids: CASSYEPGSTEAFF. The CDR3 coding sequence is TGTGCCAGCAGCTATGAGCCCGGGAGCACTGAAGCTTTCTTT.

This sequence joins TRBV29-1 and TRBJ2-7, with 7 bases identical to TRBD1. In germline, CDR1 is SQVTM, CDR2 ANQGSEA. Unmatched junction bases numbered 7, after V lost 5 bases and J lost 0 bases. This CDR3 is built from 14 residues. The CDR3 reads CSVLTTGSSYEQYF. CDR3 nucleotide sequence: TGCAGCGTTCTGACGACAGGGAGCTCCTACGAGCAGTACTTC.

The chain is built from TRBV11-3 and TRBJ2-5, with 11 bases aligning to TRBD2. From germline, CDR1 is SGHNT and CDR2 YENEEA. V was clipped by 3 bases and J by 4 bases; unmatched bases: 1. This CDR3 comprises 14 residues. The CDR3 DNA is TGTGCCAGCAGCTTGACTAGCGGGGTAGAGACCCAGTACTTC. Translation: CASSLTSGVETQYF.

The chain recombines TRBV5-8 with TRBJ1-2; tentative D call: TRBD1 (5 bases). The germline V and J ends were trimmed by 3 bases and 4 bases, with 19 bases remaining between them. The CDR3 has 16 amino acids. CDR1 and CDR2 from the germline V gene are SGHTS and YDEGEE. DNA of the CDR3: TGTGCCAGCAGCTCCCCGTCGGGGGTTGGAGTCTATGGCTACACCTTC. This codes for CASSSPSGVGVYGYTF.

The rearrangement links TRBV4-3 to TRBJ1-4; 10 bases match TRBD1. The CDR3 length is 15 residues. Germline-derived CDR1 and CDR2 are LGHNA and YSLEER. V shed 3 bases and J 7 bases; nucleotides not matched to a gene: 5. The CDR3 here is CASSHDRGRIEKLFF. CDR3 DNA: TGCGCCAGCAGCCATGACAGGGGGCGTATTGAAAAACTGTTTTTT.

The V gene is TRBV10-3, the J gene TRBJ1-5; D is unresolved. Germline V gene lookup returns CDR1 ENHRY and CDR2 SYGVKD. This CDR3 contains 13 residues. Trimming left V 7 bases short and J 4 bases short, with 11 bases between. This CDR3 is CAIKRATNQPQHF. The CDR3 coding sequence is TGTGCCATCAAGAGGGCGACGAATCAGCCCCAGCATTTT.

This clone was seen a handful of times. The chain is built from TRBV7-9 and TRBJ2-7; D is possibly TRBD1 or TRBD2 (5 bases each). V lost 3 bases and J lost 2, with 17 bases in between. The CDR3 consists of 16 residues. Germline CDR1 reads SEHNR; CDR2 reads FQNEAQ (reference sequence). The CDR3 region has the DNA TGTGCCAGCAGCTTTCAAGGCTCGGGACGCGCCTACGAGCAGTACTTC. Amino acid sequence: CASSFQGSGRAYEQYF.

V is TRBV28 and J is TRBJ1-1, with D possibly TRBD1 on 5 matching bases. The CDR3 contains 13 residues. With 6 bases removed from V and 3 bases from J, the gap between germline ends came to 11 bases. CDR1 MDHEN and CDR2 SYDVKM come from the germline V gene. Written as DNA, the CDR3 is TGTGCCAGCAGCCTGGACACAGACACTGAAGCTTTCTTT. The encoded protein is CASSLDTDTEAFF.

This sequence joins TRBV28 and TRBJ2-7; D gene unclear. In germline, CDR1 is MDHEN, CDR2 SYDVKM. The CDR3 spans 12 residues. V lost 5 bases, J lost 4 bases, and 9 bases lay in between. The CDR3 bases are TGTGCCAGCAGTACCAAAAAATACGAGCAGTACTTC. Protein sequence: CASSTKKYEQYF.

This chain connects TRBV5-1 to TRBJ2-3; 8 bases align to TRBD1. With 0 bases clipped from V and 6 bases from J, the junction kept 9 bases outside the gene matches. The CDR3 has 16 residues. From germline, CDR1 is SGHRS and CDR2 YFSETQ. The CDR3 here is CASSLVPRTGWDTQYF. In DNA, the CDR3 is TGCGCCAGCAGCTTGGTACCCAGGACAGGGTGGGATACGCAGTATTTT.

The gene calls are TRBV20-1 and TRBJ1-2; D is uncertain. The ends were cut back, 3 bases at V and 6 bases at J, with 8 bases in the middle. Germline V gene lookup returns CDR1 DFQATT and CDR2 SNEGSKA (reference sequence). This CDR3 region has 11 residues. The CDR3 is CSARERNGYTF. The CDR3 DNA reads TGCAGTGCTAGGGAAAGGAATGGCTACACCTTC.

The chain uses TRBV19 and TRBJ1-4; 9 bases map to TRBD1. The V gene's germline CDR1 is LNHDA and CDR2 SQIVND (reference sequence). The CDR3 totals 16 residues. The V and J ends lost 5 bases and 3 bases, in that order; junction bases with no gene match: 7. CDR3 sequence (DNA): TGTGCCAGTAGTCGCTCACAGGGGGCAGCTAATGAAAAACTGTTTTTT. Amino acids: CASSRSQGAANEKLFF.

The CDR3 reads CATSDPTTGLEQYF. The CDR3 region has the DNA TGTGCCACCAGTGACCCTACCACAGGGCTCGAGCAGTACTTC. This chain joins TRBV24-1 and TRBJ2-7, with TRBD1 as a possible D gene (6 bases). CDR3 length equals 14 residues. Looked up from germline, CDR1 is KGHDR and CDR2 is SFDVKD. Trimming pared 4 bases from V and 6 bases from J, leaving 15 bases between.

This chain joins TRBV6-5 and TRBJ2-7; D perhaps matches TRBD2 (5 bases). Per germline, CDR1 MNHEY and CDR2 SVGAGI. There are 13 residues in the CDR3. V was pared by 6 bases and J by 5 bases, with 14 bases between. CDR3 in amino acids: CASSRTDYNEQYF. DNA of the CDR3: TGTGCCAGCAGCCGGACTGATTATAACGAGCAGTACTTC.

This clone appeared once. CDR3 in DNA: TGTGCCAGCGGACTGTCCATGTCAACTAATGAAAAACTGTTTTTT. Translation gives CASGLSMSTNEKLFF. V usage is TRBV7-2 and J usage is TRBJ1-4, with D uncertain. CDR3 length: 15 residues. The V gene's germline CDR1 is SGHTA and CDR2 FQGNSA. V gave up 8 bases and J gave up 0 bases, with 13 bases separating them. Filled out from reference TRBV7-2 and TRBJ1-4, the complete variable domain reads GAGVSQSPSNKVTEKGKDVELRCDPISGHTALYWYRQSLGQGLEFLIYFQGNSAPDKSGLPSDRFSAERTGGSVSTLTIQRTQQEDSAVYLCASGLSMSTNEKLFFGSGTQLSVL.

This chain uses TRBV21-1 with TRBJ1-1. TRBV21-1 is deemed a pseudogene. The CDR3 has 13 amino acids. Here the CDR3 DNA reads TGTGCCAGCAGCAAAGCGGGGAACACTGAAGCTTTCTTT. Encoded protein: CASSKAGNTEAFF.

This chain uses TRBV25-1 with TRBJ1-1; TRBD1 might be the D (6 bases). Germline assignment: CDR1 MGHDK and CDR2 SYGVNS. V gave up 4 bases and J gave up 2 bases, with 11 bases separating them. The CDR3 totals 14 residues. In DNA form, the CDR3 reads TGTGCCAGCAGTGTAGCAGGGGTTAACACTGAAGCTTTCTTT. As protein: CASSVAGVNTEAFF.

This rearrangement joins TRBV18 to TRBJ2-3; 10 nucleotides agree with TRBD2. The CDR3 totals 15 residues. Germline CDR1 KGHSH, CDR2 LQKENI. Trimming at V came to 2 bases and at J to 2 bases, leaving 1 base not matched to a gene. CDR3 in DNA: TGTGCCAGCTCACCAACTAGCGGGGTCACAGATACGCAGTATTTT. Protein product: CASSPTSGVTDTQYF.

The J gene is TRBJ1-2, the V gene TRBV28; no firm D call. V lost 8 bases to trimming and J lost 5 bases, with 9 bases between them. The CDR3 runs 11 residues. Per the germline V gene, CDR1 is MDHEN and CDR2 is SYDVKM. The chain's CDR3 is CASGPGYGYTF. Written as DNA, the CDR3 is TGTGCCAGCGGGCCCGGTTATGGCTACACCTTC.

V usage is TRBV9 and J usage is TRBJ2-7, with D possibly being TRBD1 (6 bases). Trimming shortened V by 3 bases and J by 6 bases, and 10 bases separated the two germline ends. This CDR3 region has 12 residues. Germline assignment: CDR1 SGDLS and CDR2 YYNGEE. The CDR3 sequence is CASSEEGGEQYF. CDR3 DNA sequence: TGTGCCAGCAGCGAGGAAGGGGGCGAGCAGTACTTC. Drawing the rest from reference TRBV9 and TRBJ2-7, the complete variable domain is DSGVTQTPKHLITATGQRVTLRCSPRSGDLSVYWYQQSLDQGLQFLIQYYNGEERAKGNILERFSAQQFPDLHSELNLSSLELGDSALYFCASSEEGGEQYFGPGTRLTVT.

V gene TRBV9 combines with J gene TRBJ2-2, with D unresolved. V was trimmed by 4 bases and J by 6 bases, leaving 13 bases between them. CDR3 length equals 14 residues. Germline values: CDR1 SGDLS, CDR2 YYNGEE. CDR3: CASSQTFSPGELFF. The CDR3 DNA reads TGTGCCAGCAGCCAAACCTTTAGCCCCGGGGAGCTGTTTTTT.

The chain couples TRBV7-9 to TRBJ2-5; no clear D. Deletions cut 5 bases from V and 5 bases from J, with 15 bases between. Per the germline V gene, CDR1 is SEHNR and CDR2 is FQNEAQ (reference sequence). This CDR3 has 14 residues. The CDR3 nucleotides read TGTGCCAGCAGCCCCCCGGGTTTGGGGGAGACCCAGTACTTC. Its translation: CASSPPGLGETQYF.

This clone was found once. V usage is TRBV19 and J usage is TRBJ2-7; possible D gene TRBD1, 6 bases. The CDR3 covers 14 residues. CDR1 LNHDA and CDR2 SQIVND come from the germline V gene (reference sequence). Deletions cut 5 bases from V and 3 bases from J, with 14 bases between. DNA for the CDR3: TGTGCCAGTAGTGTCGAAGGGGGTGTCTACGAGCAGTACTTC. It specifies CASSVEGGVYEQYF.